This entry lists 5 T cell receptor beta chains sequenced from one sample in a study of tumor-infiltrating lymphocytes in primary liver carcinoma. cDNA specific to TCR beta was made from 500 ng of total RNA, with a constant-region primer employed for priming. Nested multiplex PCR, run for three rounds with slightly modified ARM-PCR, yielded TCR beta libraries. Both of the initial two PCR rounds ran for around 9 cycles and employed TRBV1-TRBV30 forward primers alongside a C-beta reverse primer. One entry per CDR3 protein, called by TCRdb with MiXCR from the multiplex PCR reads. The sample shows roughly 36,000 distinct CDR3 sequences, roughly 73% of them seen only once. The study co-extracted DNA and RNA from around 18-30 mg of unsorted bulk tissue. Sequencing input: tumor-adjacent normal liver tissue. Receptors originate from a man aged 40-55 years with primary liver carcinoma and hepatitis B virus infection.

Only one count was recorded for this clonotype. At one of its ends the junction is not consistent with the germline gene, which may arise from a read error. The chain recombines TRBV5-5 with TRBJ2-6; D possibly corresponds to TRBD1 (5 bases). The CDR3 totals 15 residues. Germline V CDR1 and CDR2: SGHKS, YYEKEE (reference sequence). This CDR3 is CASSWSATGANILTF. The DNA for the CDR3 is TGTGCCAGCAGCTGGTCAGCTACTGGGGCCAACATCCTGACTTTC.

A remark on this clonotype: Lacking the conserved final phenylalanine or tryptophan, this CDR3 likely reflects a read error. The chain carries TRBV6-6 and TRBJ1-3; D gene uncertain. CDR1 is MNHNY and CDR2 is SVGAGI in the germline V gene (reference sequence). This CDR3 region has 15 residues. The CDR3 DNA is TGTGACAGCAGTTACTCGGGGAACTCTGGAAACATCATATATCTT. Translation: CDSSYSGNSGNIIYL.

J is TRBJ2-3 and V is TRBV6-2 or TRBV6-3; D may be TRBD2 (6 bases). Trimming shortened V by 9 bases and J by 10 bases, and 20 bases separated the two germline ends. Germline CDR1 is MNHEY and CDR2 is SVGEGT. The CDR3 sequence is 13 residues long. The CDR3 loop reads CASSAGTETPQYF. Here the CDR3 DNA reads TGTGCCAGTTCCGCTGGGACTGAAACCCCGCAGTATTTT.

Worth noting for this clonotype: The CDR3 end shows no conserved phenylalanine or tryptophan, and so a read error is likely. No DNA is shown, since the ends of the CDR3 on it are uncertain; the CDR3 is the one TCRdb lists. V usage is TRBV4-1 and J usage is TRBJ2-1; TRBD1 is the table's D call and was not checked against the DNA. The CDR3 is 17 residues long, ends included. Germline V gene sequence: CDR1 MGHRA, CDR2 YSYEKL. CDR3: CASSQLGAGGGLYEQLL.

This clonotype rates as medium-sized. V and J are TRBV12-5 and TRBJ2-1; 9 nucleotides agree with TRBD1. Looked up from germline, CDR1 is LGHNT and CDR2 is FRNRAP. The ends lost 3 bases at V and 4 bases at J; junction bases unmatched: 7. The CDR3 is made up of 16 amino acids. The CDR3 region is CASGFARDREYNEQFF. The CDR3 nucleotides are TGTGCTAGTGGTTTCGCCCGGGACAGGGAATACAATGAGCAGTTCTTC.